This TCR beta chain was recorded in a study of OX40 agonist ivuxolimab in advanced cancers. Study overall: An anti-OX40 (CD134) antibody with agonistic activity, ivuxolimab, was administered to patients. Age averaged about 60 years (range about 23 to 80), and 70% to 85% were male. Findings of the study overall: Partial responders dosed at 0.1-3.0 mg/kg displayed clonal expansion ranking among the lowest.

The table came from immunoSEQ multiplex PCR; TCRdb's copy has only in-frame clones and leaves some out. The sample includes some 50,000 clones, 80% to 90% of them seen just once. The V end was cut by 1 base, the J end by 6 bases, with 12 bases between. The CDR3 spans 15 residues. Germline V lookup: CDR1 LNHDA, CDR2 SQIVND (reference sequence). As concerns this clone: Its antigen is unknown.

The TCR originated in an adult with an advanced solid tumor such as melanoma, head and neck, liver or kidney cancer. The gene calls are TRBV19 and TRBJ2-2; D may be TRBD2 (5 bases). The starting material was CD4+ or CD8+ T cells sorted from blood, obtained in a trial of the OX40 agonist ivuxolimab. CDR3 sequence: CASSIGQPSSGELFF. In nucleotides, the CDR3 is TGTGCCAGTAGTATAGGTCAGCCTAGCTCCGGGGAGCTGTTTTTT.